The 20 T cell receptor beta chains given below trace back to one sample, sequenced in a study of Tregs in tolerant kidney transplant recipients. TCRdb keeps only in-frame clones here, not all; method: immunoSEQ multiplex PCR. The table records tens of thousands of clones, roughly 93% of them present only once. Related graft donors supplied nonmyeloablative bone marrow transplants, and mixed chimerism was transient. This specimen was CD4+ T cells from blood (PBMCs), taken 12 months after the transplant. Every receptor here comes from a human patient who received a combined kidney and bone marrow transplant. Among the T cells, some may be from the graft donor.

This clone was counted a single time. The CDR3 here is CASSQDRLPTSGYGYTF. CDR3 in DNA: TGTGCCAGCAGCCAAGATAGACTCCCTACGTCCGGCTATGGCTACACCTTC. This sequence joins TRBV4-2 and TRBJ1-2, with no clear D. Trimming stripped 0 bases from V and 4 bases from J, with 18 bases between. Germline CDR1 LGHNA, CDR2 YNFKEQ. The CDR3 spans 17 residues.

As for this clone: An end of the junction does not agree with germline; a read error may underlie this. The sample contains more than one DNA sequence encoding this CDR3. The rearrangement uses TRBV18 and TRBJ1-5; D is perhaps TRBD1 (6 bases). The CDR3 consists of 15 residues. CDR1 is KGHSH, CDR2 LQKENI, per germline. CDR3 nucleotide sequence: TGTGCCAGCTCTCCGATCAGGGGTAGGGATCAGCCCCAGCACTTT. This sequence encodes CASSPIRGRDQPQHF.

This rearrangement joins TRBV7-8 to TRBJ1-4; maybe TRBD1 (6 bases). The CDR3 consists of 14 residues. Germline CDR1 and CDR2: SGHVS and FQNEAQ. Between the trimmed V and J ends, which lost 6 bases and 8 bases, there was a span of 16 bases. The CDR3 spells CASRLTGTLEKLFF. CDR3 sequence (DNA): TGTGCCAGCAGACTCACCGGGACACTAGAAAAACTGTTTTTT.

Note on this clone: The identical CDR3 is also encoded by other nucleotide sequences in the sample. The CDR3 sequence is CASSPQGINNSPLHF. CDR3 sequence (DNA): TGTGCCAGCAGCCCACAGGGGATAAATAATTCACCCCTCCACTTT. The chain employs TRBV2 and TRBJ1-6; 7 positions agree with TRBD1. The J segment lost 5 bases and the V segment lost 6 bases, leaving 7 bases of the junction unmatched. Germline CDR1 SNHLY, CDR2 FYNNEI. This CDR3 spans 15 amino acids.

The chain couples TRBV25-1 to TRBJ2-6; 7 positions match TRBD2. In germline, CDR1 is MGHDK, CDR2 SYGVNS. J lost 0 bases, V lost 4 bases, and 6 bases had no gene match. The CDR3 is 17 amino acids. Written as DNA, the CDR3 is TGTGCCAGCAGTGCCCTTGGGGGGGGCTCTGGGGCCAACGTCCTGACTTTC. Encoded protein: CASSALGGGSGANVLTF.

This rearrangement joins TRBV20-1 to TRBJ2-1, with a tentative D call TRBD2 (5 bases). V was clipped by 5 bases and J by 8 bases, with 10 bases between them. The germline V gene has CDR1 DFQATT and CDR2 SNEGSKA (reference sequence). The CDR3 runs to 11 residues. In DNA form, the CDR3 reads TGCAGTGCTCGACCGGGATATGAGCAGTTCTTC. This encodes CSARPGYEQFF.

The rearrangement links TRBV4-3 to TRBJ1-1; D gene unclear. The V end was cut by 2 bases, the J end by 0 bases, with 13 bases between. Per germline, CDR1 LGHNA and CDR2 YSLEER. The CDR3 consists of 16 residues. The CDR3 coding sequence is TGCGCCAGCAGCCAACCCGGTACGGGGATGAACACTGAAGCTTTCTTT. Its translation: CASSQPGTGMNTEAFF.

This clone has a single count. V gene TRBV18 combines with J gene TRBJ2-1; 9 bases agree with TRBD2. The germline V gene encodes CDR1 KGHSH and CDR2 LQKENI. The CDR3 extends over 17 amino acids. V lost 4 bases and J lost 8; bases outside the gene matches: 15. In DNA form, the CDR3 reads TGTGCCAGCTCACGCAACCCCCTAGCGGGGACAACCGATGAGCAGTTCTTC. Translated, it gives CASSRNPLAGTTDEQFF.

As concerns this clone: At one end the junction does not follow the germline gene, possibly because of a read error. V and J are TRBV5-5 and TRBJ2-2; 12 bases are a match to TRBD2. Germline CDR1 is SGHKS and CDR2 is YYEKEE (reference sequence). This CDR3 has 17 amino acids. CDR3 loop: CASSPSRTSGNIGELFF. CDR3 coding DNA: TGTGCCAGCAGCCCCTCCCGGACTAGCGGGAACATCGGGGAGCTGTTTTTT.

This clone was observed a single time. V is TRBV5-1 and J is TRBJ1-3, with a weak D call TRBD1 (6 bases). Germline lookup yields CDR1 SGHRS and CDR2 YFSETQ. The V gene lost 0 bases and the J gene lost 3 bases, with 19 bases spanning the gap. This CDR3 spans 18 amino acids. The CDR3 sequence: CASSLGPLGGTFGNTIYF. As DNA, the CDR3 is TGCGCCAGCAGCTTGGGCCCGCTGGGGGGGACATTTGGAAACACCATATATTTT.

This sequence joins TRBV5-6 and TRBJ1-2; perhaps TRBD1 as D (5 bases). V was cut by 2 bases and J by 3 bases, with 8 bases left in between. This CDR3 is built from 13 residues. The germline V gene has CDR1 SGHDT and CDR2 YYEEEE. CDR3 protein: CASSLGGDYGYTF. CDR3 coding DNA: TGTGCCAGCAGCTTAGGAGGGGACTATGGCTACACCTTC.

The V gene is TRBV18, the J gene TRBJ2-7; 8 nucleotides agree with TRBD1. CDR3 size: 14 residues. Germline lookup yields CDR1 KGHSH and CDR2 LQKENI. V lost 5 bases and J lost 2; bases outside the gene matches: 5. Here the CDR3 DNA reads TGTGCCAGCTCAGTCAGGACAGGGACCTACGAGCAGTACTTC. This gives the protein CASSVRTGTYEQYF.

The V gene is TRBV2, the J gene TRBJ2-7, with D possibly matching TRBD2 (5 bases). V was cut by 8 bases and J by 2 bases, with 13 bases left in between. Germline V lookup: CDR1 SNHLY, CDR2 FYNNEI. The CDR3 sequence is 13 residues long. CDR3 sequence reads: CASWMDFTYEQYF. Written as DNA, the CDR3 is TGTGCCAGCTGGATGGACTTCACCTACGAGCAGTACTTC.

The chain is built from TRBV12-5 and TRBJ2-1; TRBD2 agrees at 11 bases. Per the germline V gene, CDR1 is LGHNT and CDR2 is FRNRAP. The CDR3 is 16 amino acids. The V segment lost 3 bases and the J segment 7 bases; nucleotides outside the gene matches: 8. The CDR3 reads CASGLPLAGELNEQFF. In DNA form, the CDR3 reads TGTGCTAGTGGTTTACCACTAGCGGGAGAATTGAATGAGCAGTTCTTC.

V usage is TRBV7-2 and J usage is TRBJ2-2, with 11 bases fitting TRBD2. Germline assignment: CDR1 SGHTA and CDR2 FQGNSA. Germline trimming cut 5 bases from V and 2 bases from J; bases unmatched to any gene: 7. The CDR3 is 17 amino acids. CDR3 DNA: TGTGCCAGCAGCCGTTCCGGGACTAGCGGAAACACCGGGGAGCTGTTTTTT. Translation gives CASSRSGTSGNTGELFF.

J is TRBJ1-5 and V is TRBV4-1, with 9 bases matching TRBD1. The J segment lost 3 bases and the V segment lost 6 bases, leaving 9 bases of the junction unmatched. CDR1 and CDR2 (germline): MGHRA, YSYEKL. The length of the CDR3 is 16 residues. The CDR3, as DNA: TGCGCCAGCAGGAGTTGGACAGGGGCCCTCAATCAGCCCCAGCATTTT. This sequence encodes CASRSWTGALNQPQHF.

The rearrangement joins TRBV7-3 to TRBJ2-7; 13 bases fit TRBD2. V dropped 7 bases and J dropped 3; count of bases not matched to a gene: 6. CDR3 length: 15 residues. Germline V gene sequence: CDR1 SGHTA, CDR2 FQGTGA. CDR3 bases: TGTGCCAGCAACCGAGGACTAGCGGGAGTCTACGAGCAGTACTTC. Translated: CASNRGLAGVYEQYF.

The V call is TRBV6-5, the J call TRBJ1-2; D is unresolved. Deletions cut 5 bases from V and 3 bases from J, with 10 bases between. This CDR3 comprises 13 residues. Germline CDR1 reads MNHEY; CDR2 reads SVGAGI. The CDR3 DNA reads as TGTGCCAGCAGTAAGCAAACCCACTATGGCTACACCTTC. Its protein product is CASSKQTHYGYTF.

The CDR3: CASSVGGDTIYF. DNA of the CDR3: TGTGCCAGCAGTGTCGGGGGGGACACCATATATTTT. The genes are TRBV2 and TRBJ1-3, with a possible D match to TRBD1 (5 bases). Germline lookup yields CDR1 SNHLY and CDR2 FYNNEI. V shed 4 bases and J shed 8 bases, with 9 bases lying between them. The CDR3 is 12 amino acids.

This chain joins TRBV19 and TRBJ2-3; 8 nucleotides line up with TRBD2. The CDR3 is made up of 16 amino acids. Germline CDR1 and CDR2: LNHDA and SQIVND (reference sequence). V gave up 3 bases and J gave up 3 bases; unmatched junction bases: 8. The CDR3 protein is CASSIPGGPKTDTQYF. The DNA of the CDR3 is TGTGCCAGTAGTATCCCGGGAGGGCCAAAGACAGATACGCAGTATTTT.